This is a list of T cell receptor beta chains from one sample in a study of blood T cell repertoires in COVID-19. Assay used: immunoSEQ multiplex PCR; TCRdb lists only in-frame clones, some missing. This sample has about 250,000 clones, with roughly nine tenths found just once. The sample taken for sequencing was peripheral blood. The receptors originated from a woman between 55 and 75 years old who had recovered from COVID-19. CDR3s include the opening cysteine and the closing phenylalanine or tryptophan. Fields, in order: clone size, V gene, CDR3 length, CDR3 protein. Only part of the rows carry a size: once, few, many, or a class if the clone is expanded.

size: -; V: TRBV7-3; length: 16; CDR3: CASSPRGGPSSYEQYF
size: -; V: TRBV2; length: 18; CDR3: CASKSVGLHSGGTGELFF
size: -; V: TRBV7-8; length: 19; CDR3: CASSPRASGGAMSGETQYF
size: few; V: TRBV9; length: 15; CDR3: CASSPSTPMNTEAFF
size: -; V: TRBV27; length: 15; CDR3: CASQRNRGPRQPQHF
size: -; V: TRBV9; length: 12; CDR3: CASSETGLEQYF
size: -; V: TRBV10-1; length: 13; CDR3: CASSGGTKETQYF
size: -; V: TRBV25-1; length: 13; CDR3: CASSPRGIPEAFF
size: -; V: TRBV27; length: 15; CDR3: CASSLASVAYNEQFF
size: -; V: TRBV28; length: 15; CDR3: CASSLWGDRDSGYTF
size: -; V: TRBV10-3; length: 15; CDR3: CAISDYRGKNTEAFF
size: -; V: TRBV5-4; length: 13; CDR3: CASSTGTSNTIYF
size: -; V: TRBV7-3; length: 15; CDR3: CASSVTSGGPDTQYF
size: -; V: TRBV7-3; length: 19; CDR3: CASSHPGGDWDREFDEQFF
size: -; V: TRBV29-1; length: 13; CDR3: CSVQGAPQETQYF
size: -; V: TRBV7-3; length: 13; CDR3: CACGIEGTDTQYF